This T cell receptor (beta chain) emerged from a study of CD8 T cells in ankylosing spondylitis. This clonotype came up a few times. Its antigen is unknown. The CDR3 runs 12 residues. Trimming removed 6 bases at V and 5 bases at J, with 11 bases between. Germline V gives CDR1 SGHAT, CDR2 FQDESV (reference sequence). Regarding the study as a whole: The study identified a TCR beta motif of several highly homologous variants that appeared characteristic of ankylosing spondylitis blood. Reportedly, disease-linked clones are significantly enriched in ankylosing spondylitis patients' matched synovial fluid.

TCRdb itself ran the 5' RACE reads through MiXCR, one entry per CDR3 protein. The sample includes some 700,000 distinct CDR3 sequences, roughly 19% of them seen just once. The chain uses TRBV11-1 and TRBJ2-7; perhaps TRBD1 as D (5 bases). The TCR sequence derives from a male donor with ankylosing spondylitis. Sequencing was done on a sample of blood, either unsorted or a sorted T cell fraction (not recorded which). CDR3 sequence reads: CASRKGINEQYF. In DNA, the CDR3 is TGTGCCAGCAGGAAGGGGATCAACGAGCAGTACTTC.